Below are 21 T cell receptor beta chains sequenced from a single sample in a study of T cell repertoires in cytomegalovirus infection. No antigen has been assigned to these receptors. TCRdb re-analysed the reads in MiXCR, keeping a single row per CDR3 protein. The repertoire holds 650,000 to 900,000 distinct CDR3 sequences, with about 33% as singletons. The source was cultured CD8+ T cells from PBMCs, collected from culture after CMV antigen stimulation. These receptors were obtained from a human donor in good health (CMV status not recorded). Some clones in this sample may be carry-over from other donors' samples.

V usage is TRBV7-6 and J usage is TRBJ2-4; 10 bases agree with TRBD2. The CDR3 is made up of 18 amino acids. With 4 bases clipped from V and 2 bases from J, the junction kept 11 bases outside the gene matches. CDR1 and CDR2 (germline): SGHVS, FNYEAQ. The CDR3 nucleotides read TGTGCCAGCAGCTCGGGACCAGCGGGGGGGCCTACCAAAAACATTCAGTACTTC. Amino acid sequence: CASSSGPAGGPTKNIQYF.

The rearrangement uses TRBV4-1 and TRBJ2-1; D not resolved. CDR3 length equals 12 residues. V lost 4 bases, J lost 5 bases, and 6 bases lay in between. Per the germline V gene, CDR1 is MGHRA and CDR2 is YSYEKL. CDR3 DNA sequence: TGCGCCAGCAGCCCCGTGCACAATGAGCAGTTCTTC. The encoded protein is CASSPVHNEQFF.

V usage is TRBV3-1 and J usage is TRBJ2-1; D gene ambiguous. The V end was cut by 4 bases, the J end by 4 bases, with 8 bases between. In germline, CDR1 is LGHDT, CDR2 YNNKEL (reference sequence). CDR3 size: 13 residues. The CDR3 coding sequence is TGTGCCAGCAGCCCGGAACAATACAATGAGCAGTTCTTC. This translates into CASSPEQYNEQFF.

The rearrangement uses TRBV6-6 and TRBJ1-2, with TRBD1 matching 10 bases. V was clipped by 0 bases and J by 3 bases; unmatched bases: 4. This CDR3 comprises 16 residues. Germline loops: CDR1 MNHNY, CDR2 SVGAGI (reference sequence). DNA for the CDR3: TGTGCCAGCAGTTACTCGGACAGGGGGGGACACTATGGCTACACCTTC. Protein sequence: CASSYSDRGGHYGYTF.

The chain couples TRBV6-2 or TRBV6-3 to TRBJ2-1; D is unclear. Per germline, CDR1 MNHEY and CDR2 SVGEGT. Trimming removed 1 base at V and 7 bases at J, with 5 bases between. CDR3 length: 12 residues. CDR3 in DNA: TGTGCCAGCAGTTACTACCTAAATGAGCAGTTCTTC. This sequence encodes CASSYYLNEQFF.

This clonotype was picked up many times. The V and J genes are TRBV7-2 and TRBJ2-7; TRBD1 agrees at 10 bases. The CDR3 extends over 15 amino acids. Germline loops: CDR1 SGHTA, CDR2 FQGNSA. V was pared by 3 bases and J by 7 bases, with 9 bases of the junction left unmatched. The CDR3 DNA sequence: TGTGCCAGCAGCTTGATCGGGACAGGGGTGGGGGAGCAGTACGTC. Encoded protein: CASSLIGTGVGEQYV.

This clonotype appeared a few times. The rearrangement uses TRBV11-2 and TRBJ2-7, with a possible D match to TRBD1 (6 bases). Germline CDR1 and CDR2: SGHAT and FQNNGV. V shed 5 bases and J shed 9 bases, with 20 bases lying between them. This CDR3 comprises 14 residues. DNA of the CDR3: TGTGCCAGCAGCCCGGACAGTAGACTCTTGGCGCAGTACTTC. It is translated as CASSPDSRLLAQYF.

The chain uses TRBV7-6 and TRBJ2-3; weak D call: TRBD2 (6 bases). V was pared by 5 bases and J by 2 bases, with 14 bases between. CDR3 size: 15 residues. In germline, CDR1 is SGHVS, CDR2 FNYEAQ. The CDR3 here is CASSNRRGPTDTQYF. Here the CDR3 DNA reads TGTGCCAGCAGCAACAGGAGGGGACCCACAGATACGCAGTATTTT.

This clonotype turned up a few times. The chain combines TRBV14 with TRBJ2-1; D is unresolved. Trimming took 0 bases from V and 6 from J, leaving 9 bases between them. The CDR3 is 14 amino acids. Per the germline V gene, CDR1 is SGHDN and CDR2 is FVKESK. Here the CDR3 reads CASSQDPRPNEQFF. In DNA form, the CDR3 reads TGTGCCAGCAGCCAAGATCCCCGACCCAATGAGCAGTTCTTC.

Concerning this clonotype itself: A much larger clone differs from this one at a single base, so this may be a read error. The chain recombines TRBV7-8 with TRBJ1-6; D is perhaps TRBD1 (6 bases). From germline, CDR1 is SGHVS and CDR2 FQNEAQ. CDR3 length: 14 residues. This CDR3 reads CANSLRGANSPLHF. DNA for the CDR3: TGTGCCAACAGCTTACGGGGGGCGAATTCACCCCTCCACTTT.

A remark on this clonotype: Given the absence of the conserved phenylalanine or tryptophan at the CDR3 end, a read error is likely. V gene TRBV6-5 combines with J gene TRBJ1-1; TRBD1 matches at 10 bases. Germline V gives CDR1 MNHEY, CDR2 SVGAGI. The junction had 7 bases not matched to a gene; V was cut back by 7 bases and J by 2 bases. The CDR3 contains 15 residues. The CDR3 region has the DNA TGTGCCAGCACCCTGACAGGGGGCTTAAACACTGAAGCTTTCTCT. This encodes CASTLTGGLNTEAFS.

V usage is TRBV6-2 or TRBV6-3 and J usage is TRBJ2-1, with D possibly matching TRBD1 (6 bases). The CDR3 runs to 13 residues. Germline CDR1 reads MNHEY; CDR2 reads SVGEGT. Deletions cut 6 bases from V and 7 bases from J, with 13 bases between. CDR3 protein: CASRGAPRNEQFF. CDR3 sequence (DNA): TGTGCCAGCAGGGGGGCCCCTAGGAATGAGCAGTTCTTC.

This clonotype was found a few times. The gene calls are TRBV7-9 and TRBJ2-1; D is undetermined. The CDR3 is 14 amino acids. Germline CDR1 is SEHNR and CDR2 is FQNEAQ (reference sequence). The germline V and J ends were trimmed by 2 bases and 3 bases, with 8 bases remaining between them. The CDR3 region is CASSLLGYYNEQFF. DNA of the CDR3: TGTGCCAGCAGCTTATTGGGCTACTACAATGAGCAGTTCTTC.

The J gene is TRBJ1-2, the V gene TRBV12-3 or TRBV12-4; unclear D gene. The V end lost 2 bases, the J end lost 4 bases, and 8 bases lay between the germline ends. CDR3 size: 13 residues. The CDR3 reads CASSLFESYGYTF. DNA for the CDR3: TGTGCCAGCAGTTTATTTGAGAGCTATGGCTACACCTTC.

CDR3 bases: TGCAGTGCTAGAGATAGGCAGGGATACGAGCAGTACGTC. Encoded protein: CSARDRQGYEQYV. The chain uses TRBV20-1 and TRBJ2-7; D is perhaps TRBD1 (5 bases). The germline V gene has CDR1 DFQATT and CDR2 SNEGSKA (reference sequence). CDR3 length: 13 amino acids. The ends were cut back, 0 bases at V and 4 bases at J, with 10 bases in the middle.

The V and J genes are TRBV20-1 and TRBJ2-7; a weak D match, TRBD2 (6 bases). The CDR3 consists of 15 residues. Per the germline V gene, CDR1 is DFQATT and CDR2 is SNEGSKA (reference sequence). Trimming took off 6 bases at V and 2 bases at J, with 20 bases between the two ends. The CDR3 DNA follows: TGCAGTGCCACCGGACCCGGGACTGTTACCTACGAGCAGTACGTC. Protein: CSATGPGTVTYEQYV.

This clonotype was recorded a few times. This rearrangement joins TRBV2 to TRBJ2-4; D is uncertain. The CDR3 consists of 12 residues. Looked up from germline, CDR1 is SNHLY and CDR2 is FYNNEI. Trimming took 1 base from V and 9 from J, leaving 7 bases between them. The DNA for the CDR3 is TGTGCCAGCAGTGAAGGGCGTCCCATTCAGTACTTC. Amino acid sequence: CASSEGRPIQYF.

The CDR3 coding sequence is TGTGCCAGCAGCCAAGACGCCCTGAACACTGAAGCTTTCTTT. Its translation: CASSQDALNTEAFF. This chain links TRBV4-2 with TRBJ1-1; D ambiguous. V shed 0 bases and J shed 0 bases, with 5 bases lying between them. Germline assignment: CDR1 LGHNA and CDR2 YNFKEQ. The CDR3 length is 14 residues.

The V gene is TRBV19, the J gene TRBJ2-6; perhaps TRBD1 as D (5 bases). This CDR3 region has 15 residues. V was cut by 6 bases and J by 0 bases, with 9 bases left in between. Germline CDR1 and CDR2: LNHDA and SQIVND (reference sequence). Here the CDR3 reads CASRPTVSGANVLTF. The DNA of the CDR3 is TGTGCCAGTAGACCGACAGTCTCTGGGGCCAACGTCCTGACTTTC. Drawing the rest from reference TRBV19 and TRBJ2-6, the complete variable domain is DGGITQSPKYLFRKEGQNVTLSCEQNLNHDAMYWYRQDPGQGLRLIYYSQIVNDFQKGDIAEGYSVSREKKESFPLTVTSAQKNPTAFYLCASRPTVSGANVLTFGAGSRLTVL.

This clonotype was picked up a small number of times. The rearrangement uses TRBV7-8 and TRBJ1-5; possible D gene TRBD1, 6 bases. The CDR3 length is 18 residues. V was clipped by 5 bases and J by 3 bases, with 23 bases between them. Germline V CDR1 and CDR2: SGHVS, FQNEAQ. The CDR3 region is CASSTPEGQPGVNQPQHF. The CDR3 DNA sequence: TGTGCCAGCAGCACCCCAGAGGGCCAACCAGGGGTCAATCAGCCCCAGCATTTT.

This chain joins TRBV19 and TRBJ1-5; TRBD1 agrees at 8 bases. Losses at the gene ends were 10 bases for V and 0 bases for J; bases not matched to a gene: 17. CDR1 is LNHDA and CDR2 is SQIVND in the germline V gene (reference sequence). This CDR3 contains 18 residues. CDR3 DNA: TGTGCCACCACAGACGGGACAGGCCATGCAAATAGCAATCAGCCCCAGCATTTT. This sequence encodes CATTDGTGHANSNQPQHF.